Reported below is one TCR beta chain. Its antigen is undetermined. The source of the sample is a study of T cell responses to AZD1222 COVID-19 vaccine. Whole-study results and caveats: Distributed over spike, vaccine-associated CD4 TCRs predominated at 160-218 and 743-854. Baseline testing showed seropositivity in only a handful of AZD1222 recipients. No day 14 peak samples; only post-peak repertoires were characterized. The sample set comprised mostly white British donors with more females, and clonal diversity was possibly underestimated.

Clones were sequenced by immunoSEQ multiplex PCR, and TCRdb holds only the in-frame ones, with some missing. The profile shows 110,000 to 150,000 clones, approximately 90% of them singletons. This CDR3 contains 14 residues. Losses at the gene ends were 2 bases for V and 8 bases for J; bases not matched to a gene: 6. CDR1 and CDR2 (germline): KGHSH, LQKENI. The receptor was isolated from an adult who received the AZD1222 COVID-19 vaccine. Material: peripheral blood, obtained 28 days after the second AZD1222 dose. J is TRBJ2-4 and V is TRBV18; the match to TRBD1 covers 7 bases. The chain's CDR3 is CASSPSDRVHIQYF. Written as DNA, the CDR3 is TGTGCCAGCTCACCATCCGACAGGGTCCACATTCAGTACTTC. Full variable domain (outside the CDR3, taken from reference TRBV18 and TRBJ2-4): NAGVMQNPRHLVRRRGQEARLRCSPMKGHSHVYWYRQLPEEGLKFMVYLQKENIIDESGMPKERFSAEFPKEGPSILRIQQVVRGDSAAYFCASSPSDRVHIQYFGAGTRLSVL.